This is a list of T cell receptor beta chains from one sample in a study of shared clonotypes between healthy human individuals. The repertoire was sequenced with immunoSEQ multiplex PCR; TCRdb's copy has only in-frame clones and lacks some. Here the sample spans roughly 500,000 clones, around 96% being singletons. Sequenced material: naive CD4+ T cells sorted from blood. The receptors originated from a woman in her twenties or thirties in good health. Each CDR3 is given with its conserved first and last residue. The D gene is left open where the match is weak. Not every row has a clone size; where given, it reads once, few, many or a size class.

TRBD1,TRBV19,.,TRBJ2-7,TGTGCCAGTAGTCCGGGACAGGGAATCTACGAGCAGTACTTC,CASSPGQGIYEQYF
.,TRBV23-1,.,TRBJ1-5,TGCGCCAGCCAATGGAGACGGGGCAATCAGCCCCAGCATTTT,CASQWRRGNQPQHF
TRBD2,TRBV11-1,.,TRBJ2-7,TGTGCCAGCCGACTCCGGGGGGGTTCCTACGAGCAGTACTTC,CASRLRGGSYEQYF
.,TRBV7-9,.,TRBJ1-2,TGTGCCAGCAGCTTAGATGGCTACACCTTC,CASSLDGYTF
.,TRBV6-5,.,TRBJ1-3,TGTGCCAGCAGTTACACTTTGATTGGAAACACCATATATTTT,CASSYTLIGNTIYF
.,TRBV2,.,TRBJ2-5,TGTGCCAGCTCACTATGGAGCTACCAAGAGACCCAGTACTTC,CASSLWSYQETQYF
.,TRBV19,.,TRBJ2-3,TGTGCCAGTAGGAGGCAGGGGGGTATAGATACGCAGTATTTT,CASRRQGGIDTQYF
.,TRBV19,.,TRBJ1-3,TGTGCCAGTAGGCCTGGGGGTGGCTCTGGAAACACCATATATTTT,CASRPGGGSGNTIYF
.,TRBV19,few,TRBJ1-1,TGTGCCAGTAGTACCGTCCTATTTTCTGAAGCTTTCTTT,CASSTVLFSEAFF
.,TRBV28,once,TRBJ1-2,TGTGCCAGCAGTTTACAGGCCTACCCTGGCTACACCTTC,CASSLQAYPGYTF
.,TRBV5-8,once,TRBJ1-2,TGTGCCAGCAGCTTACAGGCCTATGGCTACACCTTC,CASSLQAYGYTF
.,TRBV30,.,TRBJ1-1,TGTGCCTGGATAATAGGACCGAACACTGAAGCTTTCTTT,CAWIIGPNTEAFF
.,TRBV6-1,.,TRBJ2-7,TGTGCCAGCAACCGGGACTACGAGCAGTACTTC,CASNRDYEQYF
.,TRBV6-1,.,TRBJ2-3,TGTGCCAGCAGGGTAGGCCACACAGATACGCAGTATTTT,CASRVGHTDTQYF
TRBD1,TRBV4-1,.,TRBJ2-2,TGCGCCAGCAGCCAATATATAGGACAGGGTATCGCCGGGGAGCTGTTTTTT,CASSQYIGQGIAGELFF
TRBD2,TRBV27,.,TRBJ2-1,TGTGCCAGCAGTTTATATAGCGGGGACTCCTACAATGAGCAGTTCTTC,CASSLYSGDSYNEQFF
.,TRBV4-2,.,TRBJ2-7,TGTGCCAGCAGCCAAGGCTCTAGCGACTCCTACGAGCAGTACTTC,CASSQGSSDSYEQYF
.,TRBV5-1,.,TRBJ2-6,TGCGCCAGCAGCTTGGCCGGGATAGCTCAGAGCTCTGGGGCCAACGTCCTGACTTTC,CASSLAGIAQSSGANVLTF
.,TRBV28,.,TRBJ2-1,TGTGCCAGCAGGCGCGACCTATCGGGGGATAAGCAGTTCTTC,CASRRDLSGDKQFF
TRBD1,TRBV10-1,once,TRBJ2-7,TGCGCCAGCAGTGACACCGGGACAGGGGACTACGAGCAGTACTTC,CASSDTGTGDYEQYF
.,TRBV5-4,once,TRBJ2-7,TGTGCCAGCAGCTTGGGGTCGGGGGACTACGAGCAGTACTTC,CASSLGSGDYEQYF
.,TRBV30,.,TRBJ2-3,TGTGCCTGGAGTGAAGGATGGACAGCAGGACGAGGTCCAGATACGCAGTATTTT,CAWSEGWTAGRGPDTQYF
.,TRBV28,.,TRBJ1-2,TGTGCCAGCAGTTTACGGGTGACCCTGGGGGGCTACACCTTC,CASSLRVTLGGYTF
.,TRBV7-3,.,TRBJ2-5,TGTGCCAGCAGCCCCCGCCCCCAAGAGACCCAGTACTTC,CASSPRPQETQYF
.,TRBV28,.,TRBJ1-1,TGTGCCAGCAGTTTATATGGTGAAGCTTTCTTT,CASSLYGEAFF
.,TRBV5-5,.,TRBJ2-2,TGTGCCAGCAGCTCCCACGTTCCCGCAGCCAACACCGGGGAGCTGTTTTTT,CASSSHVPAANTGELFF
.,TRBV5-6,.,TRBJ2-7,TGTGCCAGCAGCTTGGGGTCAGCGACCTACGAGCAGTACTTC,CASSLGSATYEQYF
.,TRBV5-1,once,TRBJ1-2,TGCGCCAGCAGCTTGGAAAAAACTCAGAATGGCTACACCTTC,CASSLEKTQNGYTF
.,TRBV5-1,.,TRBJ2-3,TGCGCCAGCAGCTTCATGACAGATACGCAGTATTTT,CASSFMTDTQYF
.,TRBV28,.,TRBJ2-3,TGTGCCAGCAGTGTAGGTGGACCCACAGATACGCAGTATTTT,CASSVGGPTDTQYF
TRBD1,TRBV6-1,.,TRBJ1-4,TGTGCCAGCAGTGTGGGACAGGGAACTAATGAAAAACTGTTTTTT,CASSVGQGTNEKLFF
.,TRBV7-9,.,TRBJ1-3,TGTGCCAGCAGCTTACTGGGCATCGGAAACACCATATATTTT,CASSLLGIGNTIYF
.,TRBV28,.,TRBJ2-7,TGTGCCACCCTGAACGCCTACGAGCAGTACTTC,CATLNAYEQYF
.,TRBV11-3,.,TRBJ2-3,TGTGCCAGCAGTAGCGCCTATAGCACAGATACGCAGTATTTT,CASSSAYSTDTQYF
.,TRBV23-1,.,TRBJ2-3,TGCGCCAGCAGTCAATGTTTAGCGGCTAGCACAGATACGCAGTATTTT,CASSQCLAASTDTQYF
.,TRBV18,.,TRBJ2-7,TGTGCCAGCTCATCTTCACAGACCGGGCCGCCGGGGGAGCAGTACTTC,CASSSSQTGPPGEQYF
TRBD2,TRBV5-1,once,TRBJ2-3,TGCGCCAGCAGCTTTTCGACTAGCGGTTCAGATACGCAGTATTTT,CASSFSTSGSDTQYF
.,TRBV10-1,.,TRBJ2-7,TGCGCCAGCAGTGAACTTCCCCTCTACGAGCAGTACTTC,CASSELPLYEQYF
TRBD1,TRBV28,.,TRBJ2-7,TGTGCCAGCGACCACAGACAGGGGCCAAGTCAGTACTTC,CASDHRQGPSQYF
TRBD1,TRBV2,.,TRBJ1-4,TGTGCCAGCAGCTGGGACAGGGGGCGTGAAAAACTGTTTTTT,CASSWDRGREKLFF
TRBD1,TRBV29-1,.,TRBJ2-7,TGCAGCGTTGAGGGGGACAGGGGTACCTACGAGCAGTACTTC,CSVEGDRGTYEQYF
TRBD2,TRBV5-6,.,TRBJ2-5,TGTGCCAGCAGCTTGGCTAGCGGGGGCCAAGAGACCCAGTACTTC,CASSLASGGQETQYF
.,TRBV5-8,.,TRBJ1-3,TGTGCCAGCAGTCTCCGGAACCCCTCTGGAAACACCATATATTTT,CASSLRNPSGNTIYF
.,TRBV2,.,TRBJ1-2,TGTGCCAGCAGTAAGGACAGTCCCCGAGGTGGCTACACCTTC,CASSKDSPRGGYTF
TRBD1,TRBV19,.,TRBJ2-7,TGTGCCAGTAAAATAGGGACAGCGTCCTACGAGCAGTACTTC,CASKIGTASYEQYF
.,TRBV28,.,TRBJ1-6,TGTGCCAGCAGGGAGAGCTGGGATTCACCCCTCCACTTT,CASRESWDSPLHF
.,TRBV21-1,.,TRBJ2-7,TGTGCCAGCAGGTTAGATTCTTCCCTAGCGCGGCATTACGAGCAGTACTTC,CASRLDSSLARHYEQYF
.,TRBV5-1,.,TRBJ2-6,TGCGCCAGCAGCCTACAGGGTCCGGGTGGGGCCAACGTCCTGACTTTC,CASSLQGPGGANVLTF
TRBD2,TRBV6-5,.,TRBJ2-1,TGTGCCAGCACCTTGAGCGGGAGCTCCTACAATGAGCAGTTCTTC,CASTLSGSSYNEQFF
.,TRBV5-5,.,TRBJ2-7,TGTGCCAGCAGCAGAGCCACGGGCCACGAGCAGTACTTC,CASSRATGHEQYF
.,TRBV6-1,.,TRBJ2-7,TGTGCCGTCCACCGGGACCAGATTCCCTCCGACGAGCAGTACTTC,CAVHRDQIPSDEQYF
TRBD1,TRBV5-1,.,TRBJ2-5,TGCGCCAGCGCAAGACAACCGGGACAGGGGAGTGAGACCCAGTACTTC,CASARQPGQGSETQYF
.,TRBV2,.,TRBJ2-2,TGTGCCAGCAGTGACGGACCTAACACCGGGGAGCTGTTTTTT,CASSDGPNTGELFF
TRBD2,TRBV5-6,.,TRBJ2-3,TGTGCCAGCAGCAGGGGACTAGCGGGAGGGCCTAGCACAGATACGCAGTATTTT,CASSRGLAGGPSTDTQYF
TRBD1,TRBV11-2,.,TRBJ2-7,TGTGCCAGCAGCTTAAAATTCGTGGGTGGCCAGGGGGCGGCCTACGAGCAGTACTTC,CASSLKFVGGQGAAYEQYF
TRBD2,TRBV10-2,.,TRBJ2-7,TGCGCCAGCTCCCTTAGCGGGCTAGGAACCTACGAGCAGTACTTC,CASSLSGLGTYEQYF